A selection of T cell receptor beta chains follows, all from one sample in a study of blood T cells in healthy people across ages. TCRdb reprocessed the 5' RACE reads with MiXCR, giving one entry per CDR3 protein. The sample has about 570,000 distinct CDR3 sequences, about 27% seen once. This sample also belongs to another study, concerning T cells of mothers and their children.

The sample consisted of blood. These receptors were taken from a boy aged 2-9 years in good health. Each CDR3 is given with its conserved first and last residue. Fields, in order: V gene, clone size, J gene, D gene, CDR3 protein, CDR3 DNA. D genes are given only for firm matches. A row's size may be missing; if present it is once, few, many or a size class.

v_gene: TRBV20-1; abundance: few; j_gene: TRBJ2-1; d_gene: TRBD1; CDR3aa: CSARGQGARDGIYNEQFF; CDR3nt: TGCAGTGCTAGAGGTCAGGGGGCGCGAGACGGGATCTACAATGAGCAGTTCTTC
v_gene: TRBV20-1; abundance: few; j_gene: TRBJ1-1; d_gene: TRBD1; CDR3aa: CSAVAGTGGTEAFF; CDR3nt: TGCAGTGCCGTGGCCGGGACAGGGGGCACTGAAGCTTTCTTT
v_gene: TRBV5-6; abundance: -; j_gene: TRBJ2-2; d_gene: TRBD1; CDR3aa: CASSSGQGDTGELFF; CDR3nt: TGTGCCAGCAGCTCCGGACAGGGGGACACCGGGGAGCTGTTTTTT
v_gene: TRBV7-2; abundance: -; j_gene: TRBJ2-2; d_gene: TRBD2; CDR3aa: CASSLGLAGIGELFF; CDR3nt: TGTGCCAGCAGCCTGGGACTAGCGGGAATCGGGGAGCTGTTTTTT
v_gene: TRBV6-6; abundance: -; j_gene: TRBJ2-7; d_gene: TRBD2; CDR3aa: CASTPSGGAYEQYF; CDR3nt: TGTGCCAGCACCCCTAGCGGGGGGGCCTACGAGCAGTACTTC
v_gene: TRBV6-2/TRBV6-3; abundance: -; j_gene: TRBJ1-6; d_gene: TRBD1; CDR3aa: CASSLDRTLHF; CDR3nt: TGTGCCAGCAGTTTGGACAGGACCCTCCACTTT
v_gene: TRBV29-1; abundance: -; j_gene: TRBJ2-5; d_gene: -; CDR3aa: CSGGWRETQYF; CDR3nt: TGCAGCGGGGGCTGGAGAGAGACCCAGTACTTC
v_gene: TRBV3-1; abundance: -; j_gene: TRBJ2-4; d_gene: -; CDR3aa: CASSPPLTKNIQYF; CDR3nt: TGTGCCAGCAGCCCCCCCCTAACCAAAAACATTCAGTACTTC
v_gene: TRBV27; abundance: -; j_gene: TRBJ2-2; d_gene: -; CDR3aa: CASTRGGRSGELFF; CDR3nt: TGTGCCAGCACTCGGGGAGGACGGAGCGGGGAGCTGTTTTTT
v_gene: TRBV25-1; abundance: few; j_gene: TRBJ1-6; d_gene: -; CDR3aa: CASSNRDLSPLHF; CDR3nt: TGTGCCAGCAGTAACAGGGACTTGTCACCCCTCCACTTT
v_gene: TRBV4-3; abundance: -; j_gene: TRBJ2-7; d_gene: -; CDR3aa: CASSTRAGSYEQYF; CDR3nt: TGCGCCAGCAGCACAAGGGCCGGGAGCTACGAGCAGTACTTC
v_gene: TRBV9; abundance: -; j_gene: TRBJ1-6; d_gene: TRBD1; CDR3aa: CASSARQGGEPLHF; CDR3nt: TGTGCCAGCAGCGCCCGACAGGGAGGGGAGCCCCTCCACTTT
v_gene: TRBV10-1; abundance: -; j_gene: TRBJ1-2; d_gene: -; CDR3aa: CASSESWKSGDYGYTF; CDR3nt: TGCGCCAGCAGTGAGTCCTGGAAGTCCGGTGACTATGGCTACACCTTC
v_gene: TRBV6-2/TRBV6-3; abundance: -; j_gene: TRBJ2-1; d_gene: TRBD2; CDR3aa: CASRTSGSPYNEQFF; CDR3nt: TGTGCCAGCAGGACAAGCGGGAGCCCCTACAATGAGCAGTTCTTC
v_gene: TRBV5-1; abundance: few; j_gene: TRBJ1-2; d_gene: TRBD1; CDR3aa: CASSTGQADYGYTF; CDR3nt: TGCGCCAGCAGCACGGGACAGGCGGACTATGGCTACACCTTC
v_gene: TRBV7-8; abundance: few; j_gene: TRBJ2-1; d_gene: -; CDR3aa: CASSLQYGVGNNEQFF; CDR3nt: TGTGCCAGCAGCTTACAATACGGGGTGGGAAACAATGAGCAGTTCTTC
v_gene: TRBV7-8; abundance: -; j_gene: TRBJ2-5; d_gene: -; CDR3aa: CASSLIGRETQYF; CDR3nt: TGTGCCAGCAGCTTAATAGGGAGGGAGACCCAGTACTTC
v_gene: TRBV29-1; abundance: many; j_gene: TRBJ2-1; d_gene: TRBD1; CDR3aa: CSVPRQGSSYNEQFF; CDR3nt: TGCAGCGTTCCACGACAGGGGAGCTCCTACAATGAGCAGTTCTTC
v_gene: TRBV20-1; abundance: few; j_gene: TRBJ1-2; d_gene: TRBD1; CDR3aa: CSASGFGQGDNYGYTF; CDR3nt: TGCAGTGCTAGCGGTTTCGGGCAGGGGGATAACTATGGCTACACCTTC
v_gene: TRBV18; abundance: once; j_gene: TRBJ1-2; d_gene: -; CDR3aa: CASSPRTVLDGYTF; CDR3nt: TGTGCCAGCTCACCAAGAACAGTGCTCGATGGCTACACCTTC
v_gene: TRBV2; abundance: many; j_gene: TRBJ2-1; d_gene: -; CDR3aa: CASVSYNEQFF; CDR3nt: TGTGCCAGCGTCTCGTACAATGAGCAGTTCTTC
v_gene: TRBV4-2; abundance: -; j_gene: TRBJ1-1; d_gene: -; CDR3aa: CASSQELTGNTEALF; CDR3nt: TGTGCCAGCAGCCAAGAATTAACAGGGAACACTGAAGCTCTCTTT
v_gene: TRBV7-9; abundance: -; j_gene: TRBJ1-1; d_gene: -; CDR3aa: CASTLGPNTEAFF; CDR3nt: TGTGCCAGCACACTTGGACCGAACACTGAAGCTTTCTTT
v_gene: TRBV6-1; abundance: few; j_gene: TRBJ2-5; d_gene: TRBD2; CDR3aa: CASSDTSGRAPETQYF; CDR3nt: TGTGCCAGCAGTGACACTAGCGGGAGGGCCCCGGAGACCCAGTACTTC
v_gene: TRBV27; abundance: many; j_gene: TRBJ2-1; d_gene: TRBD2; CDR3aa: CASSRLGGSNDEQFF; CDR3nt: TGTGCCAGCAGCCGTTTGGGCGGGAGTAACGATGAGCAGTTCTTC
v_gene: TRBV20-1; abundance: -; j_gene: TRBJ2-5; d_gene: -; CDR3aa: CSASLAPVSQETQYF; CDR3nt: TGCAGTGCTAGCCTCGCTCCGGTGAGCCAAGAGACCCAGTACTTC
v_gene: TRBV29-1; abundance: -; j_gene: TRBJ1-4; d_gene: -; CDR3aa: CSVGGINNEKLFF; CDR3nt: TGCAGCGTTGGAGGCATTAATAATGAAAAACTGTTTTTT
v_gene: TRBV7-9; abundance: -; j_gene: TRBJ1-6; d_gene: -; CDR3aa: CASSQTRAYNSPLHF; CDR3nt: TGTGCCAGCAGCCAAACAAGGGCGTATAATTCACCCCTCCACTTT
v_gene: TRBV7-2; abundance: -; j_gene: TRBJ2-1; d_gene: -; CDR3aa: CASNRLVVYNEQFF; CDR3nt: TGTGCCAGCAACAGACTGGTCGTTTACAATGAGCAGTTCTTC
v_gene: TRBV6-5; abundance: -; j_gene: TRBJ2-5; d_gene: -; CDR3aa: CASSWGLSEETQYF; CDR3nt: TGTGCCAGCAGTTGGGGATTAAGCGAAGAGACCCAGTACTTC
v_gene: TRBV5-1; abundance: few; j_gene: TRBJ1-2; d_gene: -; CDR3aa: CASSLAGGSYGYTF; CDR3nt: TGCGCCAGCAGCTTGGCCGGAGGGAGCTATGGCTACACCTTC
v_gene: TRBV27; abundance: -; j_gene: TRBJ2-5; d_gene: -; CDR3aa: CASRSGDGTQYF; CDR3nt: TGTGCCAGCAGATCGGGTGATGGGACCCAGTACTTC
v_gene: TRBV5-1; abundance: few; j_gene: TRBJ2-1; d_gene: TRBD2; CDR3aa: CASSLRREAGVYNEQFF; CDR3nt: TGCGCCAGCAGCTTGAGGCGCGAAGCGGGGGTCTACAATGAGCAGTTCTTC
v_gene: TRBV9; abundance: -; j_gene: TRBJ2-5; d_gene: -; CDR3aa: CASSVGVGLSEQYF; CDR3nt: TGTGCCAGCAGCGTAGGTGTCGGACTCTCGGAGCAGTACTTC